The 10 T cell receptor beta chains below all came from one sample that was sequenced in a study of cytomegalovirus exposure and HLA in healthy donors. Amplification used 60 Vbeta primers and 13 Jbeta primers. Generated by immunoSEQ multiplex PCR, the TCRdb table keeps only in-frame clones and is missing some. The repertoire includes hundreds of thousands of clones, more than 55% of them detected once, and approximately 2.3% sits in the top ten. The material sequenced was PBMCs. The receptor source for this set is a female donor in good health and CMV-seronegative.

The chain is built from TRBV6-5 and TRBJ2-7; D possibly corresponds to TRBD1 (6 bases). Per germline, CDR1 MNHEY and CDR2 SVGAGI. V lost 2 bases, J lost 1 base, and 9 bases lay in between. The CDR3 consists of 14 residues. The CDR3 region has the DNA TGTGCCAGCAGTTACGGGACAAAATCCTACGAGCAGTACTTC. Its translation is CASSYGTKSYEQYF.

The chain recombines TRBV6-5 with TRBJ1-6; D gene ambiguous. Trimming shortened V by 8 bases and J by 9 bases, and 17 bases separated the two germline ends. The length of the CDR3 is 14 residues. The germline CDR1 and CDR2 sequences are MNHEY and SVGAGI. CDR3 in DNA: TGTGCCAGCCTACCGGCCTCATCGGGTTCACCCCTCCACTTT. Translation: CASLPASSGSPLHF.

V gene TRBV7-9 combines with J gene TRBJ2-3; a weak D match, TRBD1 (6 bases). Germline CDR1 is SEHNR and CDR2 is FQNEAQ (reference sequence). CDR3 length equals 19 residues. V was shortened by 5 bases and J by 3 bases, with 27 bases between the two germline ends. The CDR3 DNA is TGTGCCAGCAGCGTCCGTCAGCGGACCTACGTGCAGGGGACAGATACGCAGTATTTT. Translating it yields CASSVRQRTYVQGTDTQYF.

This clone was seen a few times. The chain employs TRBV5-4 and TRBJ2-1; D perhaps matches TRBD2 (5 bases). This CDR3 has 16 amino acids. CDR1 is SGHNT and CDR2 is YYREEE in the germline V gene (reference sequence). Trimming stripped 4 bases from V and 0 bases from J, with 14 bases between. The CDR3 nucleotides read TGTGCCAGCAGCGCATTAGCGTTTAGCTCCTACAATGAGCAGTTCTTC. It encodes CASSALAFSSYNEQFF.

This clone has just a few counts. The chain's CDR3 is CASSAEAGESYEQYF. The CDR3 DNA is TGTGCCAGCAGCGCAGAAGCGGGAGAATCCTACGAGCAGTACTTC. The rearrangement joins TRBV4-2 to TRBJ2-7; TRBD2 aligns across 8 bases. The CDR3 has 15 residues. V was clipped by 5 bases and J by 1 base; unmatched bases: 7. Germline loops: CDR1 LGHNA, CDR2 YNFKEQ.

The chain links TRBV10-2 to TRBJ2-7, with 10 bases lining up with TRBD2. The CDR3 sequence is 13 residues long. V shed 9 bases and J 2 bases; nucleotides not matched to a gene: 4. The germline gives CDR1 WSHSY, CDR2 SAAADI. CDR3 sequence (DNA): TGCGCCAGTTCTAGCGGGGGCCCCTACGAGCAGTACTTC. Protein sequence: CASSSGGPYEQYF.

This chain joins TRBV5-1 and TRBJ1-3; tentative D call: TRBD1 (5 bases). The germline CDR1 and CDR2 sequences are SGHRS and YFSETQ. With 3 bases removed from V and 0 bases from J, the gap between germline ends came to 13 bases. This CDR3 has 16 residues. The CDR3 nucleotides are TGCGCCAGCAGCTCCGGCCCAGGGCTCTCTGGAAACACCATATATTTT. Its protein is CASSSGPGLSGNTIYF. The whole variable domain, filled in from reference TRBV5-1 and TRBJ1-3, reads KAGVTQTPRYLIKTRGQQVTLSCSPISGHRSVSWYQQTPGQGLQFLFEYFSETQRNKGNFPGRFSGRQFSNSRSEMNVSTLELGDSALYLCASSSGPGLSGNTIYFGEGSWLTVV.

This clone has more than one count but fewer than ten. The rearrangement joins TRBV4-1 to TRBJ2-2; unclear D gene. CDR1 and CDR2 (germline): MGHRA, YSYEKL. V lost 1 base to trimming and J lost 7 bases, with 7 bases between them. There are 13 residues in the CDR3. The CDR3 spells CASSQVRYGELFF. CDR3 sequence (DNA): TGCGCCAGCAGCCAAGTCCGGTACGGGGAGCTGTTTTTT.

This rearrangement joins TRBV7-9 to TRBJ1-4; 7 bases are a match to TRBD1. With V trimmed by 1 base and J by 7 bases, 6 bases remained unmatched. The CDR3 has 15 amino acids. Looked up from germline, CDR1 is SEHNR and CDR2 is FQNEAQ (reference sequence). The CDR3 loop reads CASSLGGTVSEKLFF. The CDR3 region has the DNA TGTGCCAGCAGCTTAGGTGGGACAGTAAGTGAAAAACTGTTTTTT.

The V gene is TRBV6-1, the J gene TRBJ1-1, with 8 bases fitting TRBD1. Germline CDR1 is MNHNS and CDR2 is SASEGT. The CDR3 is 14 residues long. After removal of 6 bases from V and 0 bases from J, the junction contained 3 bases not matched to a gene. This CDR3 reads CASRKTGVNTEAFF. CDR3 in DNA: TGTGCCAGCAGGAAGACAGGGGTGAACACTGAAGCTTTCTTT.